This T cell receptor (beta chain) was profiled in a study of cytomegalovirus exposure and HLA in healthy donors listed by TCRdb under 2017. About the full investigation: According to an earlier analysis of 587 of the donors, roughly 180 million T cells yielded 117 million unique TCR beta sequences and 276 Gb of sequence data. An early release that covered fewer than 800 HLA-typed donors contained approximately 320 gigabases of sequencing data and tens of millions of unique TCR sequences. Among the roughly 400 genotyped donors, approximately 82% belonged to the genetic ancestry cluster associated with self-reported Caucasian donors. The study aimed to test whether cataloging public T cell receptors could reveal signatures of past pathogen exposure. The study profiled the T cell repertoires of 666 subjects by immunosequencing and related them to cytomegalovirus serostatus. Besides the first cohort of under 700 subjects, a separate validation cohort made up of 120 different subjects was used. To predict cytomegalovirus infection status, the study brought together high-throughput TCR immunosequencing, statistical association of individual TCRs with disease status, and machine learning. To study patterns of TCR occurrence, a later analysis re-analyzed previously published TCR beta repertoires from several hundred donors and added high-resolution HLA genotyping. Rather than drawing on any new phenotypic data, the later analysis identified candidate immune exposures from TCR beta sequences and the way those sequences occurred across donors. In an earlier analysis of 587 of the donors, high-throughput TCR beta sequencing was used to judge whether each TCR beta V gene segment behaved as functional or pseudogenic. Donor age, sex, ethnicity and CMV serostatus were compiled alongside the repertoire data. A later genetic analysis used genome-wide SNP genotypes for about 65% of the roughly 700 donors, treating that subset as a discovery cohort. Every repertoire in the discovery cohort had been generated on one and the same sequencing platform. Both class I and class II loci were covered by HLA typing, at four-digit resolution. The number of donors typed differed by locus, with roughly 620-630 for A, B, C, DRB1 and DQB1, over 500 for DQA1, 600 to 610 for DPA1, and around 450 for DPB1. Because of strong linkage in the cohort, a few DR-DQ haplotypes were treated as single units for association and clustering. On average, 235,054 unique TCR beta nucleotide sequences were sequenced per donor among several hundred genotyped donors of the cohort, with roughly 18% of those sequences being non-productive.

The paper's findings and limits, for the study overall: The only immune exposure information available for the cohort was CMV serostatus. Sequencing depth was assumed to be roughly uniform across donors in the presence/absence analyses, though that assumption may not hold. A later analysis found that HLA-associated TCR beta chains were more clonally expanded and had lower generation probabilities than equally common non-associated chains. While some public TCRs were present in many individuals, most TCR sequences turned up only very rarely across donors. Assigning TCR associations to individual alleles was difficult when HLA alleles, especially DR and DQ, strongly co-occurred. Several of the top co-occurrence clusters appeared to be linked to parvovirus B19, influenza, CMV and Epstein-Barr virus, according to a later analysis. In an earlier analysis of about 600 of the donors, most TCR beta V segments appeared in productive rearrangements about 87% or about 30% of the time, broadly matching IMGT annotations. It was suggested by the authors that the approach could potentially be generalized to other disease states and immunological phenotypes. In a later analysis, the rate of TCR association differed among HLA loci, with DRB1 alleles having the most associated TCRs and HLA-C alleles having the fewest. According to a later analysis, most CMV-associated TCR beta chains appeared to be HLA-restricted, and the HLA associations seemed to be driven largely by CMV exposure. The study gave a list of about 160 TCR beta chains associated with cytomegalovirus. Only TCR beta chains were sequenced in this cohort, and the absence of alpha or paired-chain data limited detectable features. A few of the identified cytomegalovirus-associated TCR beta chains were confirmed in vitro to be specific for cytomegalovirus antigens. Some 15 rarely observed V segments, including chromosome 9 orphons, were excluded from the earlier analysis of about 500 of the donors because counts were too low. An association between a missense DCLRE1C variant and V-gene and J-gene trimming of TCR beta chains was found in a later genetic analysis and replicated in an independent cohort. Correlated functional status among segregating V segments might reflect linkage disequilibrium, but an unknown experimental factor could not be ruled out. In both the original and validation cohorts, the classifier was reported to diagnose cytomegalovirus status with high specificity and sensitivity. Compared with the roughly 700-donor mean, donors in an Asian-associated ancestry cluster had fewer N-insertions in productive TCRs, according to a later genetic analysis. The sequencing pipeline was judged likely to have produced a cluster of highly shared sequence variants as a technical artifact. Some IMGT-functional V segments, including TRBV6-2 and TRBV6-3, could not be told apart with the 87-base-pair reads, so those segments were excluded. Because HLA typing was missing for some donors at each locus, association tests included only the typed subset. A further reported finding was that TCR beta sequences accurately predicted the HLA-A and HLA-B alleles for most subjects in the first cohort. In a later analysis, more than 15,000 TCR beta sequences were associated with specific HLA alleles at a false discovery rate of 0.05.

To note about this clone: It lacks a known antigen. No base-level quality is on record; no much larger clone is a single base apart.

The cohort comprised fewer than 700 healthy bone marrow donors. At the time of sampling, all cohort members were nominally healthy, though unrecorded immune exposures were likely present. The donor tested CMV seronegative, placing the donor among the approximately 400 seronegative members of the cohort. A peripheral blood sample was collected from each donor, and TCR beta sequencing was performed on peripheral blood mononuclear cells. The Qiagen DNeasy Blood Extraction Kit was used to extract genomic DNA from the blood cell samples. The library relied on the immunoSEQ multiplex PCR assay. For the multiplex PCR, a mixture combining 60 forward primers for TCR Vbeta segments and 13 reverse primers for TCR Jbeta segments was used. The CDR3 region of rearranged TCR beta genes was amplified from genomic DNA with a multiplex PCR assay. The amplified TCR beta libraries were sequenced on the Illumina HiSeq System as 87-base-pair reads. In the authors' own workflow: Across the roughly 670 repertoires, a later analysis counted 80 million or so unique TCR beta chains, around 11 million of which were shared by at least two donors. Raw reads were error-corrected and collapsed into unique sequences with a nearest-neighbor algorithm that merged closely related sequences to remove PCR and sequencing errors. CDR3 sequences were aligned to IMGT reference sequences to assign V, D and J gene segments. Each retained sequence needed at least a six-nucleotide match to both a V gene segment and a J gene segment. A rearrangement was called productive if the CDR3 had no stop codons and remained in frame with V and J, and every other rearrangement was called non-productive. CDR3 was defined by IMGT convention, running from the second conserved V-encoded cysteine to the conserved J-encoded phenylalanine. The earlier analysis of about 620 of the donors excluded sequences that lacked an unambiguous match to a single V gene segment. In an earlier analysis of some 590 of the donors, a V segment was called functional when productive rearrangements were above 56.7%, and segregating when the standard deviation between donors exceeded 5%. A statistical classification framework was built to diagnose cytomegalovirus status from the catalog of TCR beta chain sequences. A later analysis assigned V and J genes by comparing TCR nucleotide sequences with IMGT/GENE-DB human TR gene sequences. A later analysis assigned CDR3 sequences and most-parsimonious VDJ recombination scenarios with the TCRdist pipeline. In a later analysis, each TCR beta chain was defined by its CDR3 amino acid sequence together with its V-gene family, and reads without a unique V-gene family were excluded. In a later analysis, approximately 590 highly shared, low-generation-probability nucleotide sequences were removed to address suspected cross-contamination and a sequencing artifact. For each public chain, a later analysis derived a clonal expansion index from normalized ranks of inferred template counts within each repertoire. In a later analysis, generation probabilities were computed with a VDJ recombination model fitted to out-of-frame rearrangements, and the resulting probabilities were checked against IGoR. A later analysis scored TCR-TCR, TCR-HLA and TCR-CMV co-occurrence with hypergeometric tests, applying a repertoire-size bias correction to TCR pairs. In a later analysis, false discovery rates were estimated by permuting HLA or CMV assignments 20 times. In a later analysis, co-occurring TCRs were grouped with DBSCAN, and TCRdist sequence similarity was added when clustering was performed within HLA-allele-positive subsets. Co-occurrence clustering excluded repertoires with fewer than 30,000 or more than 120,000 public chains, plus five with anomalous nucleotide sharing. The immuneACCESS repertoire file appears here via TCRdb, limited to in-frame rearrangements. These files lack a portion of the clones; in checked studies, under half of the deficit traces to unresolved V genes, and the cause of the others is not known. D and trimming were read from the DNA, whereas the V and J calls and clone size are those reported in that table. The table for this sample lists roughly 100,000 clones; roughly three quarters of them were counted only once. The ten largest clones take up 3.2% of the sample.

CDR1 and CDR2 (LNHDA, SQIVND) derive from the germline V gene (reference sequence). The CDR3 sequence holds 15 residues, the cysteine and phenylalanine included. This entry keeps only the CDR3 DNA: 45 bases, framed from base 1. V is pruned by 5 bases and J by 5 bases, leaving 8 bases of the junction without a gene match. This clonotype originated in a young man in good health and CMV-seronegative. What was sequenced was PBMCs. The chain joins TRBV19 to TRBJ2-3, with TRBD2 identical over 9 junction bases. Read as DNA, the sequence is TGTGCCAGTAGTTACCTAGCGGGAAGTGAAGATACGCAGTATTTT. Its protein reads: CASSYLAGSEDTQYF.